Listed below are T cell receptor beta chains from one sample, sequenced in a study of Ad26.COV2.S vaccination and SARS-CoV-2 variants. The method was immunoSEQ multiplex PCR; TCRdb's version includes in-frame clones alone and lacks a portion of them. Among a few hundred thousand clones listed, roughly 88% were seen once. The specimen comprised peripheral blood, sampled in a trial of Ad26.COV2.S vaccine versus placebo. All receptors come from a person aged 18-65 years who received the Ad26.COV2.S COVID-19 vaccine or a placebo. CDR3s include the opening cysteine and the closing phenylalanine or tryptophan. A D gene is named only where the DNA matches it firmly. A clone size is listed for some rows: how often the clone was seen (once, few, many), or a class if it is expanded.

CDR3 DNA,CDR3 protein,J gene,D gene,V gene,clone size
TGTGCCAGCAGCGTGAGCGGAATGAACACTGAAGCTTTCTTT,CASSVSGMNTEAFF,TRBJ1-1,-,TRBV19,-
TGTGCCAGCAGCCGGGGCAGGGGGAACGAGCAGTACTTC,CASSRGRGNEQYF,TRBJ2-7,TRBD1,TRBV14,-
TGTGCCTGGAGTTTGGGCTCCGGGGCCAACGTCCTGACTTTC,CAWSLGSGANVLTF,TRBJ2-6,-,TRBV30,-
TGCGCCAGCAGCCAAGAACAGGGGTCACATCAGCCCCAGCATTTT,CASSQEQGSHQPQHF,TRBJ1-5,TRBD1,TRBV4-3,few
TGCGCCAGCAGCCAAGATTGGACAGGGGGCGGCGAGCAGTACTTC,CASSQDWTGGGEQYF,TRBJ2-7,TRBD1,TRBV4-1,-
TGTGCCAGCAGTTTATGGCAAGGAGAGACCCAGTACTTC,CASSLWQGETQYF,TRBJ2-5,-,TRBV12-3/TRBV12-4,-
TGTGCCATCAGTGTTAGTCGGCGTCAGGGGGCTGACGAAAAACTGTTTTTT,CAISVSRRQGADEKLFF,TRBJ1-4,TRBD1,TRBV10-3,-
TGTGCCAGTAGTATAGACCCTGGAGGCGCGCAAGAGACCCAGTACTTC,CASSIDPGGAQETQYF,TRBJ2-5,-,TRBV19,-
TGTGCCAGCCAGTTTCACCGCCAACACACAGGCGACCCTAACTATGGCTACACCTTC,CASQFHRQHTGDPNYGYTF,TRBJ1-2,-,TRBV28,-
TGTGCCAGCAGCCCCTGGACAGGGGGCGCCCGTCAGCCCCAGCATTTT,CASSPWTGGARQPQHF,TRBJ1-5,TRBD1,TRBV7-8,-
TGTGCCAGCAGCTTAGGGGCCGACACTGAAGCTTTCTTT,CASSLGADTEAFF,TRBJ1-1,-,TRBV9,-
TGTGCCAGCAGGGCGGGGGGCACAGATACGCAGTATTTT,CASRAGGTDTQYF,TRBJ2-3,TRBD2,TRBV5-4,-
TGTGCCAGCAGTGAATTACAGGGGGGTTGGACTGAAGCTTTCTTT,CASSELQGGWTEAFF,TRBJ1-1,TRBD1,TRBV2,-
TGTGCCAGCAGTTTAGGCGGGACGGGACTAGCGGGGGGCCCGCAGTATTTT,CASSLGGTGLAGGPQYF,TRBJ2-3,TRBD2,TRBV28,-
TGTGCCATCAGCGGGACAGATCGTACTTTCTTT,CAISGTDRTFF,TRBJ1-1,TRBD1,TRBV10-3,-
TGTGCCAGCAGTCCTCCGGACAGGCGTGGACAGTACTTC,CASSPPDRRGQYF,TRBJ2-7,TRBD1,TRBV28,-
TGTGCCAGCAGTTACGGCTTTGAGGGGTCGGGAGAGACCCAGTACTTC,CASSYGFEGSGETQYF,TRBJ2-5,-,TRBV6-6,-
TGTGCCAGCAGTGGGGACAGGGGTGGGTACGAGCAGTACTTC,CASSGDRGGYEQYF,TRBJ2-7,TRBD1,TRBV27,-
TGCGCCAGCAGCCAAGTCGGACAGAACTATGGCTACACCTTC,CASSQVGQNYGYTF,TRBJ1-2,-,TRBV4-1,-
TGCGCCAGCATGACACAGGGTGGGATCGGCACAGATACGCAGTATTTT,CASMTQGGIGTDTQYF,TRBJ2-3,-,TRBV5-1,-
TGTGCCAGCAGCACAGAGGGCAGGGGGCGTCCGAATGAAAAACTGTTTTTT,CASSTEGRGRPNEKLFF,TRBJ1-4,TRBD1,TRBV7-2,-
TGTGCCAGCAGTCAGCTCGTTGCCATATACAATGAGCAGTTCTTC,CASSQLVAIYNEQFF,TRBJ2-1,-,TRBV2,-
TGTGCCAGCAGTTACTTCAACAGGGGTTCTAATGAAAAACTGTTTTTT,CASSYFNRGSNEKLFF,TRBJ1-4,TRBD1,TRBV6-5,once
TGTGCCAGCAGCCAAGATCGAGGTGACAGGGATTTGAAAACCGGGGAGCTGTTTTTT,CASSQDRGDRDLKTGELFF,TRBJ2-2,TRBD1,TRBV4-2,-
TGTGCCAGCAGAAGGGACAGGGGGCGCACAGATACGCAGTATTTT,CASRRDRGRTDTQYF,TRBJ2-3,TRBD1,TRBV6-5,-
TGTGCCAGCAGCCAAACCCTAGCGGGGGTGTCCGATACGCAGTATTTT,CASSQTLAGVSDTQYF,TRBJ2-3,TRBD2,TRBV3-1/TRBV3-2,-
TGCGCCAGCAGCCAAGATAGGAGGGTGAACACCGGGGAGCTGTTTTTT,CASSQDRRVNTGELFF,TRBJ2-2,-,TRBV4-3,-
TGTGCCAGCAGCTTAGCGGGGCAACTTCAGCCCCAGCATTTT,CASSLAGQLQPQHF,TRBJ1-5,-,TRBV7-9,-
TGCGCCAGCAGCTCCCGGGGACCAGGGGTGATTAGCAATCAGCCCCAGCATTTT,CASSSRGPGVISNQPQHF,TRBJ1-5,-,TRBV4-1,-
TGTGCCAGCAGTAGGACAGGGGGCAGTCAGCCCCAGCATTTT,CASSRTGGSQPQHF,TRBJ1-5,TRBD1,TRBV6-5,-
TGTGCCAGCAGTTGGGGGCCGGGACAGCGAGTTATAGGCAATCAGCCCCAGCATTTT,CASSWGPGQRVIGNQPQHF,TRBJ1-5,TRBD1,TRBV28,-
TGTGCCTGGAGATTAGGCCCCAATAGCAATCAGCCCCAGCATTTT,CAWRLGPNSNQPQHF,TRBJ1-5,-,TRBV30,-
TGTGGACAGCGGGGCCCGAATTGGCGGACCCAGTACTTC,CGQRGPNWRTQYF,TRBJ2-5,TRBD2,TRBV11-3,-
TGTGCCAGCAGTTTCTCCATCGGACAGGTCTCCTACGAGCAGTACTTC,CASSFSIGQVSYEQYF,TRBJ2-7,TRBD1,TRBV28,-
TGTGCCAGCAGCCCTATAGTAGGTGGGACGCAGTATTTT,CASSPIVGGTQYF,TRBJ2-3,-,TRBV12-3/TRBV12-4,-
TGTGCCAGCAGTTACTTCCCGGCGGATACGCAGTATTTT,CASSYFPADTQYF,TRBJ2-3,-,TRBV6-5,-
TGTGCCAGTAGACGAGGGTTGGGGGGCAATCAGCCCCAGCATTTT,CASRRGLGGNQPQHF,TRBJ1-5,-,TRBV19,-
TGTGCCAGCAGTTTGGGGGGGGCTGGGAACACTGAAGCTTTCTTT,CASSLGGAGNTEAFF,TRBJ1-1,-,TRBV28,-
TGCGCCAGCAGCCCCTCTAGTCGGCCTGGAAACACCATATATTTT,CASSPSSRPGNTIYF,TRBJ1-3,-,TRBV5-1,-
TGTGCCACCAGTGATCAGAAACCGGGACAGTACTACGAGCAGTACTTC,CATSDQKPGQYYEQYF,TRBJ2-7,TRBD1,TRBV24-1,-
TGTGCCAGCAGTGGTGAGCGGGGGGCCCTAAATGAGCAGTTCTTC,CASSGERGALNEQFF,TRBJ2-1,TRBD2,TRBV2,once
TGTGCCAGCAGTTACTCGAGAACCGGGGAGCTGTTTTTT,CASSYSRTGELFF,TRBJ2-2,-,TRBV6-6,-
TGTGCCAGCAGCGCGGGGACGGGGAACTATGGCTACACCTTC,CASSAGTGNYGYTF,TRBJ1-2,-,TRBV7-2,-
TGCGCCAGCATGCCCTCCGGGACAGGGGAAGAGACCCAGTACTTC,CASMPSGTGEETQYF,TRBJ2-5,TRBD1,TRBV5-1,-
TGTGCCAGCAGTTTATCGTGGCAGGGAGCCTATGGCTACACCTTC,CASSLSWQGAYGYTF,TRBJ1-2,-,TRBV27,-
TGTGCCAGCAGCTTAACGGCGGGGCCTTTAGATACGCAGTATTTT,CASSLTAGPLDTQYF,TRBJ2-3,-,TRBV7-3,-
TGTGCCAGCGACCCGGGACTCAACACCGGGGAGCTGTTTTTT,CASDPGLNTGELFF,TRBJ2-2,-,TRBV28,-
TGTGCCAGCAGCTCCCTTTTGGGAGACGGGGGCCTAAACAATGAGCAGTTCTTC,CASSSLLGDGGLNNEQFF,TRBJ2-1,-,TRBV7-3,-
TGTGCCAGCAGCCTACAGGGGGCGATGAACACCATATATTTT,CASSLQGAMNTIYF,TRBJ1-3,TRBD1,TRBV5-4,few
TGTGCCAGGAGGGTCCGGACCTCTGGAAACACCATATATTTT,CARRVRTSGNTIYF,TRBJ1-3,-,TRBV28,-
TGCGCCAGCAGCTCCGGACGGAGTAGCACAGATACGCAGTATTTT,CASSSGRSSTDTQYF,TRBJ2-3,-,TRBV5-1,few
TGTGCCAGCAGTGAATGGGGCACTTCCAATCAGCCCCAGCATTTT,CASSEWGTSNQPQHF,TRBJ1-5,-,TRBV6-1,once
TGTGCCTGGAGTCTGGGGGCAGTCAATGAAAAACTGTTTTTT,CAWSLGAVNEKLFF,TRBJ1-4,-,TRBV30,-
TGTGCCAGCAGGCCCGGGACGGCCCGGAGCCAGTACTTC,CASRPGTARSQYF,TRBJ2-5,-,TRBV6-5,-
TGTGCCAGCAGTGCCTCCAATGAGCAGTTCTTC,CASSASNEQFF,TRBJ2-1,-,TRBV6-2/TRBV6-3,-
TGTGCCAGCAGCCCAAAGACAGGACTCAACACTGAAGCTTTCTTT,CASSPKTGLNTEAFF,TRBJ1-1,-,TRBV5-6,-
TGTGCCAGTAGTACCGGACAGGGGAGAGTTGGGGAAAAACTGTTTTTT,CASSTGQGRVGEKLFF,TRBJ1-4,TRBD1,TRBV19,-
TGTGCCACCGCTGGGGATATGGCAGGGGAGACCCAGTACTTC,CATAGDMAGETQYF,TRBJ2-5,-,TRBV27,-